These 32 T cell receptor beta chains were sequenced from one sample in a study of T cell responses to AZD1222 COVID-19 vaccine. Measured with immunoSEQ multiplex PCR; TCRdb has only the in-frame clones, and not every one. The sample lists over 150,000 clones, around 89% occurring once. Here the sequenced sample was peripheral blood, taken on day 0 of AZD1222 vaccination. The receptors here all came from an adult in good health.

The chain links TRBV6-5 to TRBJ2-7; perhaps TRBD1 as D (6 bases). CDR3 size: 15 residues. Germline values: CDR1 MNHEY, CDR2 SVGAGI. V shed 6 bases and J shed 2 bases, with 17 bases lying between them. Written as DNA, the CDR3 is TGTGCCAGCAGCCCCACCGGAACAGGGCCCTACGAGCAGTACTTC. This encodes CASSPTGTGPYEQYF.

The chain carries TRBV5-5 and TRBJ2-7; 7 bases are a match to TRBD1. J gave up 1 base and V 4 bases, and 11 bases lay outside the gene matches. Germline loops: CDR1 SGHKS, CDR2 YYEKEE (reference sequence). The CDR3 has 16 amino acids. DNA for the CDR3: TGTGCCAGCAGCAGAACCGGGACAGCGACTTCCTACGAGCAGTACTTC. It codes for CASSRTGTATSYEQYF. The full variable domain, with the rest looked up from reference TRBV5-5 and TRBJ2-7, is DAGVTQSPTHLIKTRGQQVTLRCSPISGHKSVSWYQQVLGQGPQFIFQYYEKEERGRGNFPDRFSARQFPNYSSELNVNALLLGDSALYLCASSRTGTATSYEQYFGPGTRLTVT.

The rearrangement links TRBV5-4 to TRBJ2-5, with a tentative D call TRBD2 (5 bases). The CDR3 has 14 amino acids. The germline V and J ends were trimmed by 4 bases and 3 bases, with 13 bases remaining between them. Germline V gives CDR1 SGHNT, CDR2 YYREEE (reference sequence). The CDR3 DNA reads as TGTGCCAGCAGCCCGGACCGGCGGGAAGAGACCCAGTACTTC. This encodes CASSPDRREETQYF.

The J gene is TRBJ1-1, the V gene TRBV5-1, with 9 nucleotides matching TRBD1. The CDR3 contains 13 residues. CDR1 and CDR2 (germline): SGHRS, YFSETQ. With V trimmed by 5 bases and J by 4 bases, 3 bases remained unmatched. The CDR3 DNA follows: TGCGCCAGCAGTCCGGACAGGGGCACTGAAGCTTTCTTT. Translation: CASSPDRGTEAFF.

The chain recombines TRBV28 with TRBJ1-1; 7 bases fit TRBD1. Germline CDR1 and CDR2: MDHEN and SYDVKM. The length of the CDR3 is 14 residues. Germline trimming cut 7 bases from V and 1 base from J; bases unmatched to any gene: 6. The CDR3 loop reads CASKVGQTNTEAFF. The CDR3 nucleotides are TGTGCCAGCAAGGTGGGACAGACGAACACTGAAGCTTTCTTT. Complete variable domain (other parts from reference TRBV28 and TRBJ1-1): DVKVTQSSRYLVKRTGEKVFLECVQDMDHENMFWYRQDPGLGLRLIYFSYDVKMKEKGDIPEGYSVSREKKERFSLILESASTNQTSMYLCASKVGQTNTEAFFGQGTRLTVV.

The V and J genes are TRBV18 and TRBJ1-1; D is possibly TRBD1 (5 bases). Germline CDR1 is KGHSH and CDR2 is LQKENI. Trimming shortened V by 2 bases and J by 13 bases, and 17 bases separated the two germline ends. There are 13 residues in the CDR3. CDR3 region: CASSPGPQWGSFF. CDR3 coding DNA: TGTGCCAGCTCACCAGGGCCGCAATGGGGGAGTTTCTTT.

DNA of the CDR3: TGTGCCAGCAGCTTCGGGACAGTCTACGAGCAGTACTTC. Protein: CASSFGTVYEQYF. V is TRBV7-8 and J is TRBJ2-7, with 7 positions matching TRBD1. There are 13 residues in the CDR3. CDR1 SGHVS and CDR2 FQNEAQ come from the germline V gene. The ends lost 3 bases at V and 3 bases at J; junction bases unmatched: 2.

The sample holds one count of this clone. J is TRBJ2-7 and V is TRBV7-6, with 7 positions matching TRBD2. The trim removed 5 bases at V and 4 bases at J, leaving 14 bases unmatched. Per the germline V gene, CDR1 is SGHVS and CDR2 is FNYEAQ. This CDR3 has 16 residues. The CDR3: CASSPHTGTTSYEQYF. For the CDR3, the DNA is TGTGCCAGCAGCCCTCATACCGGGACTACTTCGTACGAGCAGTACTTC.

The V call is TRBV27, the J call TRBJ1-5, with 7 bases fitting TRBD1. Germline CDR1 is MNHEY and CDR2 is SMNVEV (reference sequence). The V segment lost 4 bases and the J segment 4 bases; nucleotides outside the gene matches: 13. CDR3 size: 17 residues. The chain's CDR3 is CASSSRPRGTVNQPQHF. Here the CDR3 DNA reads TGTGCCAGCAGTTCCCGTCCCCGGGGGACAGTAAATCAGCCCCAGCATTTT.

CDR3 amino acids: CASSPQGVSYNEQFF. CDR3 in DNA: TGTGCCAGCAGCCCACAGGGTGTATCCTACAATGAGCAGTTCTTC. This rearrangement joins TRBV3-1 (or the pseudogene TRBV3-2) to TRBJ2-1; weak D call: TRBD1 (6 bases). The germline CDR1 and CDR2 sequences are LGHDT and YNNKEL (reference sequence). Trimming stripped 4 bases from V and 1 base from J, with 11 bases between. This CDR3 spans 15 amino acids.

The genes are TRBV5-1 and TRBJ2-1, with 14 bases lining up with TRBD2. V trimming: 4 bases; J trimming: 4 bases; junction bases outside the gene matches: 7. CDR1 and CDR2 (germline): SGHRS, YFSETQ. The CDR3 is 17 residues long. The CDR3 reads CASSPGTSGGRYNEQFF. The CDR3 coding sequence is TGCGCCAGCAGCCCTGGGACTAGCGGGGGCCGATACAATGAGCAGTTCTTC.

This clone was seen once. J is TRBJ2-7 and V is TRBV6-5; perhaps TRBD1 as D (7 bases). The V gene's germline CDR1 is MNHEY and CDR2 SVGAGI. Trimming left V 4 bases short and J 9 bases short, with 22 bases between. The CDR3 contains 15 residues. This CDR3 is CASSSAGQPLKGQYF. The CDR3 bases are TGTGCCAGCAGTTCCGCGGGACAGCCTTTAAAAGGGCAGTACTTC.

The chain joins TRBV18 to TRBJ2-5; unclear D gene. This CDR3 has 14 residues. V lost 1 base and J 7 bases, leaving 13 bases between the germline ends. Looked up from germline, CDR1 is KGHSH and CDR2 is LQKENI. CDR3 in amino acids: CASSPLAPWGTQYF. In DNA, the CDR3 is TGTGCCAGCTCACCACTGGCCCCGTGGGGGACCCAGTACTTC.

This chain joins TRBV7-9 and TRBJ2-1; TRBD1 matches at 9 bases. The CDR3 covers 15 residues. Per the germline V gene, CDR1 is SEHNR and CDR2 is FQNEAQ (reference sequence). With V trimmed by 5 bases and J by 3 bases, 5 bases remained unmatched. This CDR3 reads CASSPRDRDYNEQFF. DNA of the CDR3: TGTGCCAGCAGCCCTCGGGACAGGGACTACAATGAGCAGTTCTTC.

V gene TRBV4-2 combines with J gene TRBJ1-1, with D possibly matching TRBD1 (5 bases). Trimming took 1 base from V and 1 from J, leaving 7 bases between them. This CDR3 contains 14 residues. Germline loops: CDR1 LGHNA, CDR2 YNFKEQ. The DNA of the CDR3 is TGTGCCAGCAGCCAAGTCAGGGAGAACACTGAAGCTTTCTTT. Its translation: CASSQVRENTEAFF.

The chain has TRBV5-4 and TRBJ1-4; D perhaps matches TRBD1 (5 bases). V was shortened by 3 bases and J by 5 bases, with 14 bases between the two germline ends. This CDR3 has 15 residues. CDR1 is SGHNT, CDR2 YYREEE, per germline (reference sequence). For the CDR3, the DNA is TGTGCCAGCAGCTCCCTAGGTGCAGGGAATGAAAAACTGTTTTTT. Protein: CASSSLGAGNEKLFF.

The chain joins TRBV5-1 to TRBJ2-7; TRBD1 agrees at 8 bases. CDR1 is SGHRS, CDR2 YFSETQ, per germline. V lost 4 bases to trimming and J lost 0 bases; unmatched junction nucleotides: 9. The CDR3 covers 16 residues. The CDR3 DNA reads TGCGCCAGCAGCCCCACGGGACAGGCGAACTCCTACGAGCAGTACTTC. It is translated as CASSPTGQANSYEQYF.

The chain links TRBV10-3 to TRBJ1-2; possible D gene TRBD1, 6 bases. The CDR3 totals 12 residues. The V gene's germline CDR1 is ENHRY and CDR2 SYGVKD. Trimming removed 4 bases from V and 5 bases from J, with 8 bases in between. CDR3 in DNA: TGTGCCATCAGTGCTACAGGGTATGGCTACACCTTC. Amino acid sequence: CAISATGYGYTF.

The gene calls are TRBV7-2 and TRBJ2-2; no firm D call. This CDR3 contains 15 residues. Germline CDR1 is SGHTA and CDR2 is FQGNSA. The germline V and J ends were trimmed by 4 bases and 1 base, with 10 bases remaining between them. CDR3 nucleotide sequence: TGTGCCAGCAGCTCCTGGACGGAGAACACCGGGGAGCTGTTTTTT. It yields the protein CASSSWTENTGELFF.

The genes are TRBV3-1 (or the pseudogene TRBV3-2) and TRBJ1-1; no definite D call. CDR3 length: 12 residues. The ends were cut back, 0 bases at V and 5 bases at J, with 4 bases in the middle. CDR1 and CDR2 from the germline V gene are LGHDT and YNNKEL (reference sequence). The CDR3 reads CASSQDTTEAFF. The CDR3 nucleotides read TGTGCCAGCAGCCAAGATACTACTGAAGCTTTCTTT.

V and J are TRBV23-1 and TRBJ2-7; a possible D gene is TRBD1 (6 bases). TRBV23-1 is marked as an open reading frame, function uncertain. Deletions cut 6 bases from V and 0 bases from J, with 15 bases between. This CDR3 comprises 15 residues. DNA of the CDR3: TGCGCCAGCAGGGTGACAGGTCGATTCTCCTACGAGCAGTACTTC. It translates to CASRVTGRFSYEQYF.

The J gene is TRBJ2-3, the V gene TRBV10-3; TRBD1 might be the D (6 bases). The germline gives CDR1 ENHRY, CDR2 SYGVKD. Trimming took 2 bases from V and 2 from J, leaving 11 bases between them. This CDR3 is built from 15 residues. Here the CDR3 DNA reads TGTGCCATCAGTGAGGGGACACTCCACACAGATACGCAGTATTTT. This encodes CAISEGTLHTDTQYF.

The chain links TRBV6-6 to TRBJ2-3; possibly TRBD1 for D (6 bases). V was cut by 7 bases and J by 2 bases, with 13 bases left in between. The CDR3 has 14 residues. Per germline, CDR1 MNHNY and CDR2 SVGAGI (reference sequence). The CDR3 here is CASKLGANTDTQYF. The CDR3 region has the DNA TGTGCCAGCAAGTTGGGGGCCAACACAGATACGCAGTATTTT.

This clone was seen just once. The chain recombines TRBV7-2 with TRBJ2-7; D is ambiguous. CDR1 SGHTA and CDR2 FQGNSA come from the germline V gene. V lost 5 bases and J 2 bases, leaving 4 bases between the germline ends. The CDR3 totals 11 residues. CDR3 region: CASSAPYEQYF. CDR3 coding DNA: TGTGCCAGCAGCGCGCCCTACGAGCAGTACTTC.

A word on this clone: The same CDR3 is also encoded by other DNA sequences in this sample. The genes are TRBV5-6 and TRBJ2-7; possibly TRBD1 or TRBD2 for D (5 bases each). Deletions cut 0 bases from V and 4 bases from J, with 5 bases between. Per the germline V gene, CDR1 is SGHDT and CDR2 is YYEEEE. CDR3 length: 12 amino acids. In DNA form, the CDR3 reads TGTGCCAGCAGCTTGGGGGGGTACGAGCAGTACTTC. Encoded protein: CASSLGGYEQYF.

The sample holds one count of this clone. J is TRBJ1-2 and V is TRBV10-2; 7 nucleotides match TRBD1. Germline V gene lookup returns CDR1 WSHSY and CDR2 SAAADI. Losses at the gene ends were 4 bases for V and 5 bases for J; bases not matched to a gene: 4. The CDR3 runs 13 residues. CDR3 amino acids: CASSGDRLYGYTF. Written as DNA, the CDR3 is TGCGCCAGCAGTGGGGACAGACTATATGGCTACACCTTC.

This clone was observed a handful of times. V usage is TRBV6-6 and J usage is TRBJ1-1; maybe TRBD1 (5 bases). The V gene lost 2 bases and the J gene lost 8 bases, with 12 bases spanning the gap. This CDR3 is 13 amino acids long. The germline CDR1 and CDR2 sequences are MNHNY and SVGAGI (reference sequence). The CDR3 spells CASSYGTRIEAFF. The DNA of the CDR3 is TGTGCCAGCAGTTACGGGACGCGCATCGAAGCTTTCTTT.

The CDR3 DNA reads TGTGCCACCCGTGGGACAGCTGAAGCTTTCTTT. It specifies CATRGTAEAFF. V and J are TRBV10-3 and TRBJ1-1; 7 positions agree with TRBD1. The CDR3 has 11 residues. The V and J ends lost 10 bases and 6 bases, in that order; junction bases with no gene match: 5. CDR1 is ENHRY, CDR2 SYGVKD, per germline.

The rearrangement links TRBV5-1 to TRBJ1-4; 10 bases fit TRBD1. This CDR3 has 16 residues. Germline V gene lookup returns CDR1 SGHRS and CDR2 YFSETQ. V trimming: 4 bases; J trimming: 3 bases; junction bases outside the gene matches: 6. The CDR3 coding sequence is TGCGCCAGCAGCGAGGGACAGGGGCAACCTAATGAAAAACTGTTTTTT. Protein: CASSEGQGQPNEKLFF.

The chain uses TRBV2 and TRBJ1-4, with TRBD1 matching over 12 bases. The CDR3 has 15 residues. CDR1 and CDR2 from the germline V gene are SNHLY and FYNNEI. V lost 5 bases and J lost 7; bases outside the gene matches: 5. CDR3: CASSPGTGGFEKLFF. CDR3 sequence (DNA): TGTGCCAGCAGTCCCGGGACAGGGGGCTTTGAAAAACTGTTTTTT.

The chain recombines TRBV5-1 with TRBJ2-7, with 9 bases matching TRBD1. Germline V lookup: CDR1 SGHRS, CDR2 YFSETQ. The V segment lost 3 bases and the J segment 4 bases; nucleotides outside the gene matches: 8. The CDR3 totals 15 residues. CDR3 in amino acids: CASSSQPGQGYEQYF. Here the CDR3 DNA reads TGCGCCAGCAGCTCCCAACCGGGACAGGGTTACGAGCAGTACTTC.

This sequence joins TRBV4-3 and TRBJ1-1, with D possibly matching TRBD1 (6 bases). The CDR3 consists of 14 residues. CDR1 and CDR2 from the germline V gene are LGHNA and YSLEER. The V end was cut by 4 bases, the J end by 5 bases, with 14 bases between. The CDR3 region has the DNA TGCGCCAGCAGCCTCACCGGAGGGGGAACTGAAGCTTTCTTT. It translates to CASSLTGGGTEAFF.